This T cell receptor (beta chain) was observed in a study of shared clonotypes between healthy human individuals. To note about this clone: Its antigen is unknown.

Study-wide points: The study drew on few donors, limiting represented genetic and exposure-history diversity.

Unsorted PBMC samples were amplified in replicate PCRs containing 300 ng DNA, roughly 30,000 T cell genomes. Sequencing was performed with immunoSEQ multiplex PCR; in TCRdb, only in-frame clones are kept and a portion is missing. The sample includes 400,000 to 500,000 clones, roughly four fifths of them seen just once. For unsorted samples, genomic DNA was extracted from 80 million to 100 million PBMCs. The CDR3 has 14 amino acids. Germline CDR1 and CDR2: LNHDA and SQIVND (reference sequence). The ends were cut back, 3 bases at V and 4 bases at J, with 10 bases in the middle. The clonotype originates from a middle-aged woman in good health. Some clones in this sample may be carry-over from other donors' samples. The chain employs TRBV19 and TRBJ2-1; D uncertain. The specimen sequenced was PBMCs. DNA of the CDR3: TGTGCCAGTAGTATCAGCTATTCTTACAATGAGCAGTTCTTC. It is translated as CASSISYSYNEQFF. The full variable domain, its missing parts supplied by reference TRBV19 and TRBJ2-1, is DGGITQSPKYLFRKEGQNVTLSCEQNLNHDAMYWYRQDPGQGLRLIYYSQIVNDFQKGDIAEGYSVSREKKESFPLTVTSAQKNPTAFYLCASSISYSYNEQFFGPGTRLTVL.